This T cell receptor (beta chain) was retrieved from a study of metastatic and nonmetastatic thyroid tumors. Regarding this clone: Given a much more abundant clone one base away, this may be a read error.

TCRdb recomputed clones from the PCR reads via MiXCR. In the table there are around 30,000 clones, 13% of which are singletons. This CDR3 is 16 amino acids long. The germline V gene encodes CDR1 SEHNR and CDR2 FQNEAQ (reference sequence). Ahead of thyroid surgery, no patient had received treatment of any kind. The gene calls are TRBV7-9 and TRBJ2-4, with TRBD1 matching 8 bases. The sample consisted of blood. The receptor was derived from a female donor with papillary thyroid cancer or a benign thyroid nodule (not recorded which). Some clones in this sample may be carry-over from other donors' samples. CDR3 protein: CACSPRTGTAKNIQYF. The CDR3 DNA reads as TGTGCCTGCAGCCCACGGACAGGGACGGCCAAAAACATTCAGTACTTC.